A selection of T cell receptor beta chains follows, all from one sample in a study of control samples from healthy donors and cancer patients. Some clones are missing from TCRdb's copy, which holds only in-frame ones; the method was immunoSEQ multiplex PCR. Of approximately 100,000 clones in the sample, approximately 90% are singletons; the top ten hold 7.8%. Sample: blood. These receptors were collected from a young man in good health. CDR3s include the opening cysteine and the closing phenylalanine or tryptophan. Fields, in order: clone size, V gene, D gene, J gene, CDR3 DNA, CDR3 protein. A D gene is named only where the DNA matches it firmly. Rows give clone size only sometimes, using once, few, many, or a class for an expanded clone.

size: NA; V: TRBV5-8; D: NA; J: TRBJ1-3; DNA: TGTGCCAGCAGCTTATTGGGTGGGGGCCCTACCTCTGGAAACACCATATATTTT; CDR3: CASSLLGGGPTSGNTIYF
size: NA; V: TRBV6-1; D: NA; J: TRBJ2-5; DNA: TGTGCCAGCAGTGAAAGTTTTGGCTGGCACATTTACTTC; CDR3: CASSESFGWHIYF
size: NA; V: TRBV11-2; D: TRBD1; J: TRBJ1-5; DNA: TGTGCCAGTAGCTTATATCCAGGGGGACATCAGCCCCAGCATTTT; CDR3: CASSLYPGGHQPQHF
size: NA; V: TRBV6-5; D: NA; J: TRBJ2-7; DNA: TGTGCCAGCAGTCCTGGGACATCAACCTACGAGCAGTACTTC; CDR3: CASSPGTSTYEQYF
size: few; V: TRBV3-1/TRBV3-2; D: NA; J: TRBJ1-5; DNA: TGTGCCAGCAGCCAAGATCTGGGGGTTCAGCCCCAGCATTTT; CDR3: CASSQDLGVQPQHF
size: NA; V: TRBV19; D: TRBD1; J: TRBJ2-6; DNA: TGTGCCAGTAACCCCGGACAGGCAAGCTCTGGGGCCAACGTCCTGACTTTC; CDR3: CASNPGQASSGANVLTF
size: NA; V: TRBV11-2; D: TRBD1; J: TRBJ1-6; DNA: TGTGCCAGCAGCCGGGCCAGGACAGGCACTAATTCACCCCTCCACTTT; CDR3: CASSRARTGTNSPLHF
size: NA; V: TRBV6-8; D: NA; J: TRBJ1-1; DNA: TGTGCCAGCATTCTCGGGGGAGGGATAAATACTGAAGCTTTCTTT; CDR3: CASILGGGINTEAFF
size: NA; V: TRBV7-2; D: TRBD2; J: TRBJ2-2; DNA: TGTGCCAGCAGCTTTTTCGGGGGGGTGTATAGCACCGGGGAGCTGTTTTTT; CDR3: CASSFFGGVYSTGELFF
size: NA; V: TRBV4-3; D: NA; J: TRBJ2-1; DNA: TGCGCCAGCAGCCAACCCGGGGTCAATGAGCAGTTCTTC; CDR3: CASSQPGVNEQFF
size: NA; V: TRBV7-2; D: TRBD2; J: TRBJ2-1; DNA: TGTGCCAGCAGCCCTACTAGCGGCGCGTGGAATGAGCAGTTCTTC; CDR3: CASSPTSGAWNEQFF
size: NA; V: TRBV30; D: NA; J: TRBJ1-1; DNA: TGTGCCTGGGGCCCGGGACATAGTCTTTTCTTT; CDR3: CAWGPGHSLFF
size: NA; V: TRBV28; D: NA; J: TRBJ2-7; DNA: TGTGCCAGCAGGTCCGGGAGCTCCTACGAGCAGTACTTC; CDR3: CASRSGSSYEQYF
size: NA; V: TRBV24-1; D: NA; J: TRBJ1-3; DNA: TGTGCCACCAGTGATCGGGGAACTGGAAACACCATATATTTT; CDR3: CATSDRGTGNTIYF
size: NA; V: TRBV5-3; D: TRBD2; J: TRBJ2-1; DNA: TGTGCCAGAAGCACTCAGCGGGAGGGCTCTCATGAGCAGTTCTTC; CDR3: CARSTQREGSHEQFF
size: NA; V: TRBV3-1/TRBV3-2; D: NA; J: TRBJ2-3; DNA: TGTGCCAGCAGCCAAGATCTGAATCCAAATACGCAGTATTTT; CDR3: CASSQDLNPNTQYF
size: NA; V: TRBV5-6; D: TRBD1; J: TRBJ1-1; DNA: TGTGCCAGCAGCTTGACAGGGGGCCTTAACACTGAAGCTTTCTTT; CDR3: CASSLTGGLNTEAFF
size: NA; V: TRBV5-1; D: NA; J: TRBJ2-5; DNA: TGCGCCAGCAGCTTAACCCGGGAGACCCAGTACTTC; CDR3: CASSLTRETQYF
size: NA; V: TRBV29-1; D: TRBD1; J: TRBJ1-2; DNA: TGCAGCGTGGAGACAGGGCAGAACTATGGCTACACCTTC; CDR3: CSVETGQNYGYTF
size: NA; V: TRBV7-2; D: TRBD2; J: TRBJ2-5; DNA: TGTGCCAGCAGCGCCTGGGGGGGGGTACAAGAGACCCAGTACTTC; CDR3: CASSAWGGVQETQYF
size: NA; V: TRBV3-1/TRBV3-2; D: NA; J: TRBJ2-2; DNA: TGTGCCAGCAGCCTGAAGGCGACTACGAACACCGGGGAGCTGTTTTTT; CDR3: CASSLKATTNTGELFF
size: NA; V: TRBV19; D: TRBD2; J: TRBJ2-7; DNA: TGTGCCAGTAGTATGGGGACTAGCGGGACTCCGTCTTTGAAAGAGCAGTACTTC; CDR3: CASSMGTSGTPSLKEQYF
size: NA; V: TRBV12-3/TRBV12-4; D: NA; J: TRBJ1-4; DNA: TGTGCCAGCAGTTTGGGCCTGAATGAAAAACTGTTTTTT; CDR3: CASSLGLNEKLFF
size: NA; V: TRBV11-3; D: TRBD1; J: TRBJ2-5; DNA: TGTGCCAGCAGCGCGAATGGGCAGATCAGGGGGCAAGAGACCCAGTACTTC; CDR3: CASSANGQIRGQETQYF
size: NA; V: TRBV27; D: NA; J: TRBJ1-5; DNA: TGTGCCAGCAGTTTACGATTGGGTTGGAGCAATCAGCCCCAGCATTTT; CDR3: CASSLRLGWSNQPQHF
size: NA; V: TRBV5-4; D: NA; J: TRBJ1-2; DNA: TGTGCCAGCAGCTTGGACAGGGATGGCTACACCTTC; CDR3: CASSLDRDGYTF
size: NA; V: TRBV10-3; D: TRBD1; J: TRBJ2-2; DNA: TGTGCCATCAGTGAGTTCGGGACAGCAAACACCGGGGAGCTGTTTTTT; CDR3: CAISEFGTANTGELFF
size: once; V: TRBV19; D: NA; J: TRBJ2-3; DNA: TGTGCCAGTAGTATAGTCCCGGGCGGCACAGATACGCAGTATTTT; CDR3: CASSIVPGGTDTQYF
size: NA; V: TRBV18; D: TRBD1; J: TRBJ2-2; DNA: TGTGCCAGCTCACCACCGATAGGACAGGAGTATTCGAACACCGGGGAGCTGTTTTTT; CDR3: CASSPPIGQEYSNTGELFF
size: NA; V: TRBV4-3; D: NA; J: TRBJ1-4; DNA: TGCGCCAGCAGCCAAGGAACGGCAGGGACTAATGAAAAACTGTTTTTT; CDR3: CASSQGTAGTNEKLFF